This entry is about one T cell receptor (beta chain). The sample originates from a study of blood T cell repertoires in COVID-19. Study context: COVID-19 samples, acute and convalescent, were from the United States, Italy and Spain.

TCRdb's copy holds only in-frame clones and misses some; the assay was immunoSEQ multiplex PCR. Counted here are 55,000 to 70,000 clones, approximately 86% occurring once; the ten biggest clones make up 20% to 25%. The CDR3 covers 15 residues. Germline CDR1 is MNHEY and CDR2 is SMNVEV (reference sequence). After removal of 4 bases from V and 11 bases from J, the junction contained 11 bases not matched to a gene. The gene calls are TRBV27 and TRBJ2-3, with 11 bases that match TRBD2. This receptor was identified in a woman at least 80 years old with COVID-19, enrolled during active disease. The sequencing input was peripheral blood. DNA for the CDR3: TGTGCCAGCAGTTGGCGTTTGGCTAGCGGGGGGAGGCAGTATTTT. Encoded protein: CASSWRLASGGRQYF.